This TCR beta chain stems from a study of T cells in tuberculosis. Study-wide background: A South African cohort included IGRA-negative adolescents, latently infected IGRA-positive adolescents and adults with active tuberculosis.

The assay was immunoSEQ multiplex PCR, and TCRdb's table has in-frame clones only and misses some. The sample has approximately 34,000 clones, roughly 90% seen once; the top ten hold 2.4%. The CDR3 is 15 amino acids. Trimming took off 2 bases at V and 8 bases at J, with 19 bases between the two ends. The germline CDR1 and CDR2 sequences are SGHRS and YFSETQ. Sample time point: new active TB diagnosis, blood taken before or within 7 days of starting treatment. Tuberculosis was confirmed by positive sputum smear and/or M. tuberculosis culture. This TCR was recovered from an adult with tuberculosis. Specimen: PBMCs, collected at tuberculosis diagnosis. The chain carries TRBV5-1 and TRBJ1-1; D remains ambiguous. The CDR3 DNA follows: TGCGCCAGCAGCTTCAATAGCGGTAGCGGTATGGAAGCTTTCTTT. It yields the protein CASSFNSGSGMEAFF.